The clone carrying this T cell receptor (beta chain) was counted a few times. Antigen specificity is unknown. This specimen belongs to a study of blood T cells in healthy people across ages. A second PCR of roughly 7 to 11 cycles used a sample-barcoded 5' primer and a J-beta primer mix. TCRdb analysed the 5' RACE reads with MiXCR anew, one entry per CDR3 protein. The sample contains about a million distinct CDR3 sequences, 35% to 45% of which appear only once. Germline V gene sequence: CDR1 LGHNA, CDR2 YNFKEQ. The CDR3 length is 14 residues. V was shortened by 0 bases and J by 4 bases, with 7 bases between the two germline ends. Study findings and constraints: Long-lived donors carried more naive CD4+ cells and greater diversity than aged donors. Diversity estimates from one million T cells were considered underestimates.

The sample taken for sequencing was blood. The source is a man in his late teens or twenties in good health. The gene calls are TRBV4-2 and TRBJ1-5; no clear D gene. The CDR3 protein is CASSQEQQNQPQHF. CDR3 DNA sequence: TGTGCCAGCAGCCAAGAACAGCAGAATCAGCCCCAGCATTTT.